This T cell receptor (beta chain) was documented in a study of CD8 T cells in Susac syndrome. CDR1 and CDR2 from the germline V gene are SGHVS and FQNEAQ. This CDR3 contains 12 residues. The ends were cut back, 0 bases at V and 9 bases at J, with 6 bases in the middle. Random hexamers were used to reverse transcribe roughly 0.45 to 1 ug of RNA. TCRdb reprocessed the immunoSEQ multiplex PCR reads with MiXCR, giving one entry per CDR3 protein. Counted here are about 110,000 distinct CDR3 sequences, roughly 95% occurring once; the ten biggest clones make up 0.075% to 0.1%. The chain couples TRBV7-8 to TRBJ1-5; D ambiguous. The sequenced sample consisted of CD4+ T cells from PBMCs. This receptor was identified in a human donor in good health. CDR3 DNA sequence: TGTGCCAGCAGCTTAGCCGTATGGCCCCAGCATTTT. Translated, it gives CASSLAVWPQHF.